Shown below are 12 T cell receptor beta chains from a single sample sequenced in a study of blood T cell repertoires in COVID-19. Sequenced by immunoSEQ multiplex PCR; TCRdb stores in-frame clones only, minus some. The sample lists 90,000 to 120,000 clones, 75% to 95% occurring once. The sample taken for sequencing was peripheral blood. These receptors all stem from a human donor in a cohort sampled during active COVID-19.

This sequence joins TRBV7-9 and TRBJ2-1; 8 bases fit TRBD2. CDR3 size: 14 residues. Germline CDR1 is SEHNR and CDR2 is FQNEAQ (reference sequence). V shed 6 bases, J shed 5 bases, and the junction held 6 bases outside the gene matches. CDR3 coding DNA: TGTGCCAGCAGACATAGCGGGACCAACAATGAGCAGTTCTTC. This translates into CASRHSGTNNEQFF.

The genes are TRBV4-2 and TRBJ2-3; 10 bases align to TRBD2. The CDR3 length is 16 residues. The V and J ends lost 0 bases and 6 bases, in that order; junction bases with no gene match: 6. From germline, CDR1 is LGHNA and CDR2 YNFKEQ. This chain's CDR3 is CASSQDQAGGPDTQYF. The DNA for the CDR3 is TGTGCCAGCAGCCAAGATCAAGCGGGGGGGCCGGATACGCAGTATTTT.

The chain links TRBV19 to TRBJ2-6; 7 bases fit TRBD1. Germline trimming cut 7 bases from V and 4 bases from J; bases unmatched to any gene: 7. This CDR3 contains 15 residues. Germline-derived CDR1 and CDR2 are LNHDA and SQIVND (reference sequence). CDR3 coding DNA: TGTGCCAGTAAGGTGACAGGGTACGGGGCCAACGTCCTGACTTTC. This codes for CASKVTGYGANVLTF.

The rearrangement joins TRBV4-1 to TRBJ2-2; D is unclear. The V end lost 1 base, the J end lost 6 bases, and 12 bases lay between the germline ends. From germline, CDR1 is MGHRA and CDR2 YSYEKL. This CDR3 spans 15 amino acids. CDR3 bases: TGCGCCAGCAGCCAAGCTCCGAGGAGTTCCGGGGAGCTGTTTTTT. As protein: CASSQAPRSSGELFF.

Details on this clone: Other DNA sequences in this specimen translate into the identical CDR3. The V gene is TRBV2, the J gene TRBJ2-2; 8 bases fit TRBD1. Per germline, CDR1 SNHLY and CDR2 FYNNEI. J was trimmed by 8 bases and V by 6 bases; bases with no gene match: 8. The CDR3 totals 14 residues. CDR3: CASRVQGVGGELFF. The CDR3 coding sequence is TGTGCCAGCAGGGTACAGGGGGTTGGGGGGGAGCTGTTTTTT.

This chain connects TRBV13 to TRBJ2-3; the match to TRBD2 covers 12 bases. Trimming at V came to 5 bases and at J to 4 bases, leaving 7 bases not matched to a gene. This CDR3 spans 16 amino acids. Germline V lookup: CDR1 PRHDT, CDR2 FYEKMQ (reference sequence). CDR3: CASSSRTSGNADTQYF. CDR3 DNA sequence: TGTGCCAGCAGCAGCAGGACTAGCGGGAACGCAGATACGCAGTATTTT.

V is TRBV28 and J is TRBJ2-7, with 11 bases identical to TRBD2. Trimming removed 8 bases from V and 3 bases from J; junction bases left unmatched: 3. This CDR3 region has 13 residues. CDR1 and CDR2 (germline): MDHEN, SYDVKM. As DNA, the CDR3 is TGTGCCAGCGACGGGACTAGCGGCTACGAGCAGTACTTC. Residues: CASDGTSGYEQYF.

V is TRBV18 and J is TRBJ2-1; 8 bases are a match to TRBD2. Germline trimming cut 1 base from V and 8 bases from J; bases unmatched to any gene: 10. Germline V gene data show CDR1 as KGHSH and CDR2 as LQKENI. The length of the CDR3 is 16 residues. The CDR3 region has the DNA TGTGCCAGCTCACCACTTAGGAGCGGGAGACGGGATGAGCAGTTCTTC. It codes for CASSPLRSGRRDEQFF.

V usage is TRBV4-3 and J usage is TRBJ2-7; 7 bases align to TRBD1. V gave up 2 bases and J gave up 4 bases; unmatched junction bases: 5. Germline-derived CDR1 and CDR2 are LGHNA and YSLEER. There are 14 residues in the CDR3. CDR3 loop: CASSQTGTEYEQYF. Written as DNA, the CDR3 is TGCGCCAGCAGCCAAACCGGGACAGAGTACGAGCAGTACTTC.

This chain links TRBV4-3 with TRBJ2-2; 11 bases fit TRBD2. The CDR3 consists of 16 residues. The germline CDR1 and CDR2 sequences are LGHNA and YSLEER. J lost 5 bases, V lost 4 bases, and 6 bases had no gene match. CDR3 residues: CASSLISGGVTGELFF. CDR3 nucleotides: TGCGCCAGCAGCCTGATTAGCGGGGGGGTAACCGGGGAGCTGTTTTTT.

This clone was seen a handful of times. The V call is TRBV6-5, the J call TRBJ1-1, with 8 bases fitting TRBD1. V lost 6 bases, J lost 0 bases, and 6 bases stayed unmatched. Germline lookup yields CDR1 MNHEY and CDR2 SVGAGI. CDR3 length: 15 residues. For the CDR3, the DNA is TGTGCCAGCAGCTCCGGACAGGGATTGAACACTGAAGCTTTCTTT. Protein sequence: CASSSGQGLNTEAFF.

The chain recombines TRBV29-1 with TRBJ2-5, with 10 positions matching TRBD2. V was pared by 6 bases and J by 1 base, with 11 bases of the junction left unmatched. The CDR3 contains 16 residues. Looked up from germline, CDR1 is SQVTM and CDR2 is ANQGSEA. Here the CDR3 DNA reads TGCAGCGTCTTAGTTAGCGGGGGGTATTTCCAAGAGACCCAGTACTTC. Its protein is CSVLVSGGYFQETQYF. Drawing the rest from reference TRBV29-1 and TRBJ2-5, the complete variable domain is SAVISQKPSRDICQRGTSLTIQCQVDSQVTMMFWYRQQPGQSLTLIATANQGSEATYESGFVIDKFPISRPNLTFSTLTVSNMSPEDSSIYLCSVLVSGGYFQETQYFGPGTRLLVL.